One and the same sample provided the 32 T cell receptor beta chains below, sequenced in a study of blood T cell repertoires in COVID-19. Data came from immunoSEQ multiplex PCR; TCRdb stores just in-frame clones and leaves some out. The sample lists about 330,000 clones; roughly 87% were seen once. Sequenced material: PBMCs or T cells enriched from blood (not recorded which). These receptors originate from a woman aged 25 to 39 who had recovered from COVID-19.

The gene calls are TRBV28 and TRBJ1-2, with 8 bases that match TRBD1. V trimming: 2 bases; J trimming: 3 bases; junction bases outside the gene matches: 11. The CDR3 is 17 residues long. In germline, CDR1 is MDHEN, CDR2 SYDVKM. CDR3 loop: CASSLRPGGARDYGYTF. The CDR3 DNA is TGTGCCAGCAGTTTAAGGCCAGGGGGCGCTCGTGACTATGGCTACACCTTC.

The chain has TRBV10-2 and TRBJ1-1, with TRBD1 identical over 8 bases. V trimming: 8 bases; J trimming: 3 bases; junction bases outside the gene matches: 8. The CDR3 has 14 residues. The germline V gene encodes CDR1 WSHSY and CDR2 SAAADI. The CDR3 DNA is TGCGCCAGCGGCGACAGGGGCCCCTACACTGAAGCTTTCTTT. Its protein is CASGDRGPYTEAFF.

This clone was detected only once. The chain is built from TRBV28 and TRBJ2-7; 10 positions agree with TRBD1. Germline V lookup: CDR1 MDHEN, CDR2 SYDVKM. The V and J ends lost 3 bases and 9 bases, in that order; junction bases with no gene match: 5. The CDR3 loop spans 13 amino acids. The CDR3 nucleotides read TGTGCCAGCAGTTTGGGACAGGGGCGGGCGCAGTACTTC. It codes for CASSLGQGRAQYF.

The J gene is TRBJ2-2, the V gene TRBV11-3; D not resolved. This CDR3 is built from 14 residues. Germline values: CDR1 SGHNT, CDR2 YENEEA. The V and J ends lost 0 bases and 5 bases respectively, with 7 bases between them. The CDR3 sequence is CASSLEELTGELFF. The CDR3 DNA follows: TGTGCCAGCAGCTTAGAGGAGTTGACCGGGGAGCTGTTTTTT.

V usage is TRBV7-9 and J usage is TRBJ1-3; no reliable D call. This CDR3 has 13 residues. From germline, CDR1 is SEHNR and CDR2 FQNEAQ (reference sequence). V was cut by 1 base and J by 4 bases, with 5 bases left in between. The CDR3 here is CASSLGEGNTIYF. DNA of the CDR3: TGTGCCAGCAGCTTAGGCGAGGGAAACACCATATATTTT. The entire variable domain, with the rest obtained from reference TRBV7-9 and TRBJ1-3, is as follows: DTGVSQNPRHKITKRGQNVTFRCDPISEHNRLYWYRQTLGQGPEFLTYFQNEAQLEKSRLLSDRFSAERPKGSFSTLEIQRTEQGDSAMYLCASSLGEGNTIYFGEGSWLTVV.

The CDR3: CAISEGQVGNQPQHF. In DNA, the CDR3 is TGTGCCATCAGTGAAGGACAGGTAGGCAATCAGCCCCAGCATTTT. V is TRBV10-3 and J is TRBJ1-5, with 7 bases lining up with TRBD1. Trimming removed 3 bases from V and 2 bases from J; junction bases left unmatched: 4. There are 15 residues in the CDR3. Germline V gene data show CDR1 as ENHRY and CDR2 as SYGVKD.

This chain joins TRBV6-2 or TRBV6-3 and TRBJ2-7; D unresolved. CDR3 length: 11 residues. Trimming left V 6 bases short and J 3 bases short, with 6 bases between. In germline, CDR1 is MNHEY, CDR2 SVGEGT. The CDR3 coding sequence is TGTGCCAGCAGCCTCCGCTACGAGCAGTACTTC. Translating gives CASSLRYEQYF.

The chain combines TRBV5-1 with TRBJ1-4; D is ambiguous. Germline V gives CDR1 SGHRS, CDR2 YFSETQ. This CDR3 has 14 amino acids. The germline V and J ends were trimmed by 4 bases and 3 bases, with 10 bases remaining between them. The CDR3 coding sequence is TGCGCCAGCAGCCTGAGGGTTTCTAATGAAAAACTGTTTTTT. Protein product: CASSLRVSNEKLFF.

V and J are TRBV5-4 and TRBJ1-3, with 7 bases aligning to TRBD1. The germline V gene has CDR1 SGHNT and CDR2 YYREEE (reference sequence). The CDR3 is 14 amino acids. The ends lost 4 bases at V and 2 bases at J; junction bases unmatched: 3. This chain's CDR3 is CASSPRGPGNTIYF. The CDR3 region has the DNA TGTGCCAGCAGCCCGAGGGGGCCTGGAAACACCATATATTTT.

The chain employs TRBV4-1 and TRBJ1-2; maybe TRBD1 (6 bases). Germline V lookup: CDR1 MGHRA, CDR2 YSYEKL. There are 16 residues in the CDR3. Trimming shortened V by 0 bases and J by 4 bases, and 15 bases separated the two germline ends. This CDR3 is CASSQDPGGQFYGYTF. In DNA form, the CDR3 reads TGCGCCAGCAGCCAAGATCCCGGGGGGCAGTTCTATGGCTACACCTTC.

This chain connects TRBV30 to TRBJ1-6; a weak D match, TRBD1 (6 bases). CDR3 size: 14 residues. Germline loops: CDR1 GTSNPN, CDR2 SVGIG (reference sequence). The CDR3 DNA reads TGTGCTTTGGTCCAACAGGGAGGGAATTCACCCCTCCACTTT. Translation: CALVQQGGNSPLHF.

J is TRBJ2-3 and V is TRBV29-1; 9 nucleotides line up with TRBD2. Germline CDR1 reads SQVTM; CDR2 reads ANQGSEA. CDR3 size: 16 residues. The trim removed 5 bases at V and 4 bases at J, leaving 13 bases unmatched. CDR3 DNA sequence: TGCAGCGTTAGGGGCGGGAGGGGTGTAAAGGCAGATACGCAGTATTTT. Protein sequence: CSVRGGRGVKADTQYF.

The chain couples TRBV6-5 to TRBJ2-2, with D possibly matching TRBD2 (6 bases). CDR3 length equals 15 residues. V gave up 4 bases and J gave up 2 bases, with 11 bases separating them. Germline V gives CDR1 MNHEY, CDR2 SVGAGI. The CDR3 loop reads CASSFSGGNTGELFF. In DNA form, the CDR3 reads TGTGCCAGCAGTTTTTCCGGGGGTAACACCGGGGAGCTGTTTTTT.

A remark on this clone: Other DNA variants within this sample encode the same CDR3. This sequence joins TRBV5-1 and TRBJ2-2, with D perhaps matching TRBD2 (6 bases). The CDR3 is 15 amino acids. Germline CDR1 is SGHRS and CDR2 is YFSETQ. V lost 0 bases and J 1 base, leaving 7 bases between the germline ends. The CDR3 bases are TGCGCCAGCAGCTTGGTGGGGGGGAACACCGGGGAGCTGTTTTTT. Its protein product is CASSLVGGNTGELFF. Filled out from reference TRBV5-1 and TRBJ2-2, the complete variable domain reads KAGVTQTPRYLIKTRGQQVTLSCSPISGHRSVSWYQQTPGQGLQFLFEYFSETQRNKGNFPGRFSGRQFSNSRSEMNVSTLELGDSALYLCASSLVGGNTGELFFGEGSRLTVL.

The chain recombines TRBV6-5 with TRBJ1-5, with 10 nucleotides matching TRBD1. Germline-derived CDR1 and CDR2 are MNHEY and SVGAGI. This CDR3 comprises 15 residues. After removal of 6 bases from V and 4 bases from J, the junction contained 6 bases not matched to a gene. The chain's CDR3 is CASRRDRGENQPQHF. The CDR3 nucleotides are TGTGCCAGCAGACGGGACAGGGGTGAAAATCAGCCCCAGCATTTT.

The chain links TRBV9 to TRBJ2-5, with TRBD2 matching over 11 bases. V shed 4 bases, J shed 5 bases, and the junction held 10 bases outside the gene matches. This CDR3 is built from 16 residues. Germline values: CDR1 SGDLS, CDR2 YYNGEE. CDR3 region: CASSPQASGGRETQYF. CDR3 sequence (DNA): TGTGCCAGCAGCCCACAGGCTAGCGGGGGGCGGGAGACCCAGTACTTC.

The V and J genes are TRBV28 and TRBJ2-6, with D uncertain. Germline CDR1 MDHEN, CDR2 SYDVKM. V shed 2 bases and J shed 2 bases, with 10 bases lying between them. The CDR3 consists of 16 residues. Written as DNA, the CDR3 is TGTGCCAGCAGTTTAGGGCCCTCACCTGGGGCCAACGTCCTGACTTTC. This gives the protein CASSLGPSPGANVLTF.

This chain joins TRBV27 and TRBJ2-3; TRBD1 aligns across 11 bases. V gave up 5 bases and J gave up 4 bases; unmatched junction bases: 5. The CDR3 has 15 residues. Germline CDR1 MNHEY, CDR2 SMNVEV (reference sequence). The CDR3, as DNA: TGTGCCAGCAGTGCGGGGACAGGGGGGCCAGATACGCAGTATTTT. This codes for CASSAGTGGPDTQYF.

The chain uses TRBV29-1 and TRBJ2-1; TRBD2 is a possible D gene (5 bases). CDR3 length equals 14 residues. V was clipped by 4 bases and J by 5 bases, with 15 bases between them. Germline values: CDR1 SQVTM, CDR2 ANQGSEA. The CDR3 region is CSVGGRLGNNEQFF. CDR3 in DNA: TGCAGCGTTGGCGGGCGCCTCGGGAACAATGAGCAGTTCTTC.

J is TRBJ2-5 and V is TRBV25-1; 12 positions agree with TRBD2. Trimming removed 4 bases from V and 5 bases from J; junction bases left unmatched: 8. Germline V CDR1 and CDR2: MGHDK, SYGVNS. This CDR3 has 16 residues. The chain's CDR3 is CASSGRGLAGYETQYF. The CDR3 DNA reads as TGTGCCAGCAGTGGCCGAGGACTAGCGGGGTACGAGACCCAGTACTTC.

The chain combines TRBV7-2 with TRBJ2-7, with 10 bases lining up with TRBD2. Germline CDR1 reads SGHTA; CDR2 reads FQGNSA. Germline trimming cut 1 base from V and 6 bases from J; bases unmatched to any gene: 6. The CDR3 totals 15 residues. The CDR3: CASSLVGAGGREQYF. The CDR3 DNA sequence: TGTGCCAGCAGCTTAGTGGGAGCGGGGGGGCGCGAGCAGTACTTC. The whole variable domain, filled in from reference TRBV7-2 and TRBJ2-7, reads GAGVSQSPSNKVTEKGKDVELRCDPISGHTALYWYRQSLGQGLEFLIYFQGNSAPDKSGLPSDRFSAERTGGSVSTLTIQRTQQEDSAVYLCASSLVGAGGREQYFGPGTRLTVT.

V and J are TRBV30 and TRBJ2-7; D perhaps matches TRBD1 (6 bases). The CDR3 loop spans 16 amino acids. With 2 bases removed from V and 5 bases from J, the gap between germline ends came to 22 bases. Germline CDR1 and CDR2: GTSNPN and SVGIG (reference sequence). The CDR3 loop reads CAWSSGRGSIPHEQYF. The DNA of the CDR3 is TGTGCCTGGAGTAGTGGAAGGGGGTCCATCCCACACGAGCAGTACTTC. The full variable domain, rest sourced from reference TRBV30 and TRBJ2-7, is SQTIHQWPATLVQPVGSPLSLECTVEGTSNPNLYWYRQAAGRGLQLLFYSVGIGQISSEVPQNLSASRPQDRQFILSSKKLLLSDSGFYLCAWSSGRGSIPHEQYFGPGTRLTVT.

This clone has a single count. The chain has TRBV19 and TRBJ1-1, with 7 positions matching TRBD1. V trimming: 4 bases; J trimming: 2 bases; junction bases outside the gene matches: 7. Germline V lookup: CDR1 LNHDA, CDR2 SQIVND (reference sequence). The CDR3 sequence is 15 residues long. The CDR3: CASSTDRVLNTEAFF. DNA of the CDR3: TGTGCCAGTAGTACAGACAGGGTACTAAACACTGAAGCTTTCTTT.

This rearrangement joins TRBV2 to TRBJ2-3; the match to TRBD2 covers 13 bases. Germline trimming cut 7 bases from V and 4 bases from J; bases unmatched to any gene: 5. This CDR3 is 15 amino acids long. Germline assignment: CDR1 SNHLY and CDR2 FYNNEI. The CDR3 bases are TGTGCCAGCATGAAGACTAGCGGGGGGCCAGATACGCAGTATTTT. Residues: CASMKTSGGPDTQYF.

This chain joins TRBV5-1 and TRBJ2-7, with TRBD1 as a possible D gene (5 bases). The ends were cut back, 4 bases at V and 1 base at J, with 12 bases in the middle. Germline V gene lookup returns CDR1 SGHRS and CDR2 YFSETQ. This CDR3 contains 14 residues. The CDR3 sequence is CASSPGAQSYEQYF. CDR3 sequence (DNA): TGCGCCAGCAGCCCTGGGGCCCAGTCCTACGAGCAGTACTTC.

The chain combines TRBV11-2 with TRBJ1-2; 7 bases align to TRBD1. The V and J ends lost 0 bases and 4 bases, in that order; junction bases with no gene match: 11. CDR1 is SGHAT, CDR2 FQNNGV, per germline. The CDR3 is made up of 17 amino acids. The CDR3 loop is CASSLDARRGQGYGYTF. As DNA, the CDR3 is TGTGCCAGCAGCTTAGATGCGAGGAGGGGGCAGGGCTATGGCTACACCTTC.

The J gene is TRBJ1-1, the V gene TRBV2; 7 bases are a match to TRBD1. The CDR3 is 13 amino acids. Germline V gene data show CDR1 as SNHLY and CDR2 as FYNNEI. V gave up 8 bases and J gave up 5 bases; unmatched junction bases: 8. This CDR3 reads CASGRTGRTEAFF. CDR3 sequence (DNA): TGTGCCAGCGGAAGGACAGGACGGACTGAAGCTTTCTTT. Combining the CDR3 with reference TRBV2 and TRBJ1-1 gives the whole variable domain EPEVTQTPSHQVTQMGQEVILRCVPISNHLYFYWYRQILGQKVEFLVSFYNNEISEKSEIFDDQFSVERPDGSNFTLKIRSTKLEDSAMYFCASGRTGRTEAFFGQGTRLTVV.

V usage is TRBV2 and J usage is TRBJ1-2; a possible D gene is TRBD1 (5 bases). This CDR3 has 13 residues. From germline, CDR1 is SNHLY and CDR2 FYNNEI. Trimming left V 2 bases short and J 5 bases short, with 9 bases between. The CDR3, as DNA: TGTGCCAGCAGTGAATCGGGGGTATATGGCTACACCTTC. Encoded protein: CASSESGVYGYTF.

V and J are TRBV6-1 and TRBJ1-3; D gene uncertain. V was clipped by 2 bases and J by 0 bases, with 17 bases between them. The germline gives CDR1 MNHNS, CDR2 SASEGT. The CDR3 is 18 residues long. In DNA form, the CDR3 reads TGTGCCAGCAGTGAACGTTTGCGGATTCAAGACTCTGGAAACACCATATATTTT. Translating it yields CASSERLRIQDSGNTIYF.

The chain joins TRBV5-1 to TRBJ2-6; 7 bases line up with TRBD1. Germline lookup yields CDR1 SGHRS and CDR2 YFSETQ. Trimming at V came to 5 bases and at J to 2 bases, leaving 7 bases not matched to a gene. CDR3 length: 16 residues. The CDR3 spells CASSTTGTAGANVLTF. The DNA for the CDR3 is TGCGCCAGCAGTACCACCGGGACAGCTGGGGCCAACGTCCTGACTTTC.

This rearrangement joins TRBV5-1 to TRBJ2-1; 10 positions agree with TRBD1. The CDR3 spans 16 residues. V lost 0 bases, J lost 5 bases, and 5 bases stayed unmatched. Germline-derived CDR1 and CDR2 are SGHRS and YFSETQ. The CDR3 protein is CASSLAGQGFDNEQFF. The CDR3 bases are TGCGCCAGCAGCTTGGCGGGACAGGGGTTCGACAATGAGCAGTTCTTC.

This clone has only one observation. The chain carries TRBV3-1 (or the pseudogene TRBV3-2) and TRBJ2-7, with D possibly TRBD2 on 6 matching bases. From germline, CDR1 is LGHDT and CDR2 YNNKEL (reference sequence). This CDR3 is built from 12 residues. Trimming stripped 5 bases from V and 6 bases from J, with 11 bases between. The CDR3 DNA sequence: TGTGCCAGCAGCTCGACTAGTCGCGAGCAGTACTTC. Protein product: CASSSTSREQYF.